The 14 T cell receptor beta chains listed next were all sequenced from one sample in a study of shared clonotypes between healthy human individuals. This table comes from immunoSEQ multiplex PCR, and its TCRdb copy is limited to in-frame clones, with some not included. The sample has about 2 million clones; about 95% are singletons. CD45RO-negative CD8 cells positively selected for CCR7 made up the naive population, which excluded terminally differentiated effector memory CD45RA+ cells. Sequencing input: naive CD8+ T cells sorted from blood. All receptors come from a man younger than 35 in good health.

Details on this clone: Other DNA sequences of this sample code for an identical CDR3. The CDR3 nucleotides read TGTGCCTGGAGTTTGGGGGCCAGCACAGATACGCAGTATTTT. This sequence encodes CAWSLGASTDTQYF. The V call is TRBV30, the J call TRBJ2-3; a possible D gene is TRBD1 (6 bases). The V gene's germline CDR1 is GTSNPN and CDR2 SVGIG (reference sequence). The CDR3 extends over 14 amino acids. Trimming pared 2 bases from V and 0 bases from J, leaving 9 bases between. Full variable domain (missing parts from reference TRBV30 and TRBJ2-3): SQTIHQWPATLVQPVGSPLSLECTVEGTSNPNLYWYRQAAGRGLQLLFYSVGIGQISSEVPQNLSASRPQDRQFILSSKKLLLSDSGFYLCAWSLGASTDTQYFGPGTRLTVL.

The genes are TRBV7-8 and TRBJ2-7, with 9 bases aligning to TRBD2. The CDR3 is 16 amino acids. Germline CDR1 and CDR2: SGHVS and FQNEAQ. V lost 5 bases and J lost 7; bases outside the gene matches: 15. The CDR3 region is CASSPWAAGGPGEQYF. CDR3 sequence (DNA): TGTGCCAGCAGCCCCTGGGCGGCGGGAGGGCCGGGGGAGCAGTACTTC.

As for this clone: The same CDR3 arises from other DNA sequences in this sample as well. The J gene is TRBJ2-7, the V gene TRBV11-2, with TRBD1 matching over 9 bases. Germline values: CDR1 SGHAT, CDR2 FQNNGV. V lost 3 bases, J lost 4 bases, and 4 bases stayed unmatched. The CDR3 loop spans 14 amino acids. The CDR3 nucleotides are TGTGCCAGCAGCTTTCCGACAGGGGGTTACGAGCAGTACTTC. Encoded protein: CASSFPTGGYEQYF.

This rearrangement joins TRBV5-1 to TRBJ2-1; the D gene could be TRBD1 or TRBD2 (5 bases each). CDR3 size: 16 residues. Trimming removed 0 bases at V and 8 bases at J, with 18 bases between. Germline CDR1 reads SGHRS; CDR2 reads YFSETQ. CDR3 region: CASSLAGTSRVDEQFF. The CDR3 DNA follows: TGCGCCAGCAGCTTGGCCGGGACCTCAAGGGTCGATGAGCAGTTCTTC.

The rearrangement uses TRBV7-9 and TRBJ2-5, with TRBD2 matching over 7 bases. The CDR3 has 14 amino acids. CDR1 is SEHNR and CDR2 is FQNEAQ in the germline V gene (reference sequence). Trimming took 5 bases from V and 5 from J; bases not matched to a gene: 8. CDR3 loop: CASSHQTSRETQYF. The DNA for the CDR3 is TGTGCCAGCAGCCATCAGACTAGCCGGGAGACCCAGTACTTC.

The gene calls are TRBV27 and TRBJ1-6; D is possibly TRBD1 (5 bases). The germline V and J ends were trimmed by 3 bases and 7 bases, with 7 bases remaining between them. Germline assignment: CDR1 MNHEY and CDR2 SMNVEV (reference sequence). This CDR3 has 13 residues. The CDR3 spells CASSFAGNSPLHF. The CDR3 nucleotides read TGTGCCAGCAGTTTTGCAGGGAATTCACCCCTCCACTTT.

This chain joins TRBV7-8 and TRBJ2-3; TRBD2 aligns across 14 bases. CDR1 SGHVS and CDR2 FQNEAQ come from the germline V gene. V dropped 4 bases and J dropped 3; count of bases not matched to a gene: 9. The CDR3 totals 18 residues. In DNA, the CDR3 is TGTGCCAGCAGCTGGGGACTAGCGGGAGTCGAGGAGACAGATACGCAGTATTTT. Its protein is CASSWGLAGVEETDTQYF.

Details on this clone: This specimen includes other DNA sequences encoding the same CDR3. The chain combines TRBV5-1 with TRBJ1-1; D gene unclear. Trimming stripped 0 bases from V and 2 bases from J, with 5 bases between. In germline, CDR1 is SGHRS, CDR2 YFSETQ. This CDR3 is built from 13 residues. The CDR3 sequence: CASSLADNTEAFF. Written as DNA, the CDR3 is TGCGCCAGCAGCTTGGCCGATAACACTGAAGCTTTCTTT.

The genes are TRBV27 and TRBJ2-7; perhaps TRBD1 as D (6 bases). The CDR3 consists of 15 residues. V was pared by 5 bases and J by 5 bases, with 19 bases between. The V gene's germline CDR1 is MNHEY and CDR2 SMNVEV (reference sequence). The CDR3 nucleotides read TGTGCCAGCAGTCCTACCACTACAGGGTCCAACGAGCAGTACTTC. This sequence encodes CASSPTTTGSNEQYF.

The V call is TRBV10-2, the J call TRBJ2-5, with D perhaps TRBD2 (5 bases). The CDR3 sequence is 13 residues long. Trimming cost V 7 bases and J 5 bases, with 14 bases left between them. The germline CDR1 and CDR2 sequences are WSHSY and SAAADI. CDR3 protein: CASTEWPGETQYF. The DNA of the CDR3 is TGCGCCAGCACGGAATGGCCGGGGGAGACCCAGTACTTC.

This sequence joins TRBV5-5 and TRBJ2-7; 10 bases line up with TRBD1. The germline V gene has CDR1 SGHKS and CDR2 YYEKEE (reference sequence). CDR3 length equals 16 residues. The V and J ends lost 7 bases and 7 bases, in that order; junction bases with no gene match: 17. The CDR3 DNA is TGTGCCAGCTCTCCTCTTACCGGGACAGGGGTTACGGAGCAGTACTTC. This translates into CASSPLTGTGVTEQYF. The complete variable domain, with remaining parts taken from reference TRBV5-5 and TRBJ2-7, reads DAGVTQSPTHLIKTRGQQVTLRCSPISGHKSVSWYQQVLGQGPQFIFQYYEKEERGRGNFPDRFSARQFPNYSSELNVNALLLGDSALYLCASSPLTGTGVTEQYFGPGTRLTVT.

The rearrangement joins TRBV19 to TRBJ2-2; 9 bases are shared with TRBD1. The ends lost 4 bases at V and 7 bases at J; junction bases unmatched: 7. This CDR3 is built from 15 residues. Germline V gene lookup returns CDR1 LNHDA and CDR2 SQIVND (reference sequence). The CDR3, as DNA: TGTGCCAGTAGTAGGGACAGGGAAGGAGGCGGGGAGCTGTTTTTT. Translating it yields CASSRDREGGGELFF.

This clone was counted a few times. This rearrangement joins TRBV9 to TRBJ1-3, with D possibly being TRBD1 (5 bases). CDR3 length equals 15 residues. Germline V lookup: CDR1 SGDLS, CDR2 YYNGEE. Deletions cut 3 bases from V and 3 bases from J, with 13 bases between. Written as DNA, the CDR3 is TGTGCCAGCAGCGCGCCCGGGACTGGTGGAAACACCATATATTTT. This translates into CASSAPGTGGNTIYF. Filled out from reference TRBV9 and TRBJ1-3, the complete variable domain reads DSGVTQTPKHLITATGQRVTLRCSPRSGDLSVYWYQQSLDQGLQFLIQYYNGEERAKGNILERFSAQQFPDLHSELNLSSLELGDSALYFCASSAPGTGGNTIYFGEGSWLTVV.

Remarks on this clone: Other nucleotide sequences in the sample specify the same CDR3. This chain joins TRBV19 and TRBJ1-5; D not resolved. The CDR3 loop spans 15 amino acids. V lost 3 bases and J 0 bases, leaving 9 bases between the germline ends. Germline CDR1 is LNHDA and CDR2 is SQIVND (reference sequence). The chain's CDR3 is CASSIWGDSNQPQHF. The CDR3, as DNA: TGTGCCAGTAGTATTTGGGGAGATAGCAATCAGCCCCAGCATTTT. Full variable domain (remainder filled in from reference TRBV19 and TRBJ1-5): DGGITQSPKYLFRKEGQNVTLSCEQNLNHDAMYWYRQDPGQGLRLIYYSQIVNDFQKGDIAEGYSVSREKKESFPLTVTSAQKNPTAFYLCASSIWGDSNQPQHFGDGTRLSIL.